This TCR beta chain was identified in a study of blood T cell repertoires in COVID-19. Study information: Both acute and convalescent COVID-19 samples were obtained from the United States, Italy and Spain.

The protocol was immunoSEQ multiplex PCR, while the TCRdb copy is restricted to in-frame clones and leaves out a portion. The table records under 200,000 clones, around 87% of them present only once. The CDR3 loop spans 15 amino acids. V was cut by 5 bases and J by 1 base, with 14 bases left in between. Germline CDR1 is SNHLY and CDR2 is FYNNEI. Seattle enrolled patients during active infection and tracked them longitudinally. The TCR sequence derives from an elderly woman with COVID-19, enrolled during active disease. The sample comprised peripheral blood. The J gene is TRBJ1-1, the V gene TRBV2; TRBD1 is a possible D gene (5 bases). The CDR3 nucleotides are TGTGCCAGCAGTCCGCGGGGGATTGGGAACACTGAAGCTTTCTTT. Encoded protein: CASSPRGIGNTEAFF.